These 12 T cell receptor beta chains came from one sample sequenced in a study of blood T cell repertoires in COVID-19. Sequencing was performed with immunoSEQ multiplex PCR; in TCRdb, only in-frame clones are kept and a portion is missing. The sample holds over 200,000 clones, 80% seen once. Sequencing input: peripheral blood. Receptor source: a human donor in a cohort sampled during active COVID-19.

This chain joins TRBV29-1 and TRBJ1-3; 7 positions agree with TRBD1. This CDR3 contains 15 residues. The trim removed 4 bases at V and 0 bases at J, leaving 6 bases unmatched. The germline V gene encodes CDR1 SQVTM and CDR2 ANQGSEA. The CDR3 coding sequence is TGCAGCGTTGTTAGCCGGACAGGCTCTGGAAACACCATATATTTT. This encodes CSVVSRTGSGNTIYF.

The chain carries TRBV19 and TRBJ2-3; TRBD2 agrees at 10 bases. This CDR3 has 15 residues. The J segment lost 5 bases and the V segment lost 3 bases, leaving 5 bases of the junction unmatched. The germline CDR1 and CDR2 sequences are LNHDA and SQIVND (reference sequence). As DNA, the CDR3 is TGTGCCAGTAGTATTCTAGCGGGAGATGGAGATACGCAGTATTTT. Encoded protein: CASSILAGDGDTQYF.

V is TRBV7-9 and J is TRBJ1-6, with D possibly matching TRBD1 (5 bases). Germline-derived CDR1 and CDR2 are SEHNR and FQNEAQ (reference sequence). CDR3 length: 16 amino acids. Trimming took 5 bases from V and 11 from J, leaving 22 bases between them. DNA for the CDR3: TGTGCCAGCAGCCGCTTTAGCGGGACGGCTGTGGCACCCCTCCACTTT. Translating gives CASSRFSGTAVAPLHF.

The rearrangement joins TRBV5-1 to TRBJ2-1; D perhaps matches TRBD1 (5 bases). V was pared by 2 bases and J by 4 bases, with 7 bases between. The germline V gene has CDR1 SGHRS and CDR2 YFSETQ. There are 13 residues in the CDR3. The chain's CDR3 is CASSFRQYNEQFF. For the CDR3, the DNA is TGCGCCAGCAGCTTTCGACAGTACAATGAGCAGTTCTTC.

This clone was seen a handful of times. The chain combines TRBV25-1 with TRBJ1-1; D uncertain. Germline V gene sequence: CDR1 MGHDK, CDR2 SYGVNS. This CDR3 comprises 13 residues. Deletions cut 6 bases from V and 5 bases from J, with 13 bases between. In nucleotides, the CDR3 is TGTGCCAGCAGCGAGGGCTTAGTTACTGAAGCTTTCTTT. As protein: CASSEGLVTEAFF. The full variable domain, in which reference TRBV25-1 and TRBJ1-1 provide the parts outside the CDR3, is EADIYQTPRYLVIGTGKKITLECSQTMGHDKMYWYQQDPGMELHLIHYSYGVNSTEKGDLSSESTVSRIRTEHFPLTLESARPSHTSQYLCASSEGLVTEAFFGQGTRLTVV.

The rearrangement uses TRBV6-5 and TRBJ2-7; no reliable D call. Trimming stripped 5 bases from V and 2 bases from J, with 10 bases between. Germline loops: CDR1 MNHEY, CDR2 SVGAGI. CDR3 size: 13 residues. CDR3 sequence: CASSPFPTYEQYF. CDR3 DNA: TGTGCCAGCAGTCCATTTCCTACCTACGAGCAGTACTTC.

The chain couples TRBV9 to TRBJ1-4, with D unresolved. The CDR3 spans 14 residues. Trimming took off 0 bases at V and 2 bases at J, with 5 bases between the two ends. Germline V gives CDR1 SGDLS, CDR2 YYNGEE. The CDR3: CASSVEQTNEKLFF. CDR3 DNA: TGTGCCAGCAGCGTAGAACAGACTAATGAAAAACTGTTTTTT.

V is TRBV20-1 and J is TRBJ2-7; the match to TRBD2 covers 9 bases. The V and J ends lost 5 bases and 3 bases, in that order; junction bases with no gene match: 11. CDR3 size: 15 residues. CDR1 is DFQATT, CDR2 SNEGSKA, per germline (reference sequence). The CDR3 DNA sequence: TGCAGTGCTGGTGGGCTAGCGGGACTTTTCTACGAGCAGTACTTC. This encodes CSAGGLAGLFYEQYF.

The chain joins TRBV27 to TRBJ2-7, with TRBD1 matching over 7 bases. With V trimmed by 5 bases and J by 1 base, 11 bases remained unmatched. The CDR3 is made up of 16 amino acids. Germline values: CDR1 MNHEY, CDR2 SMNVEV (reference sequence). CDR3 loop: CASSINSAGGSYEQYF. CDR3 nucleotides: TGTGCCAGCAGTATTAATTCGGCAGGGGGTTCCTACGAGCAGTACTTC.

CDR3 in DNA: TGTGCCAGCAGTGAGACACAGGTGACGAATGGCTACACCTTC. It specifies CASSETQVTNGYTF. V usage is TRBV2 and J usage is TRBJ1-2, with D perhaps matching TRBD1 (5 bases). V shed 3 bases and J shed 6 bases, with 14 bases lying between them. The CDR3 spans 14 residues. Germline-derived CDR1 and CDR2 are SNHLY and FYNNEI.

V gene TRBV5-6 combines with J gene TRBJ2-5, with TRBD1 identical over 7 bases. The junction had 9 bases not matched to a gene; V was cut back by 4 bases and J by 3 bases. This CDR3 is built from 15 residues. Germline lookup yields CDR1 SGHDT and CDR2 YYEEEE. The CDR3 here is CASSPLGTAEETQYF. The CDR3, as DNA: TGTGCCAGCAGCCCGCTCGGGACAGCGGAAGAGACCCAGTACTTC.

In this sample, this clone turned up many times. V is TRBV29-1 and J is TRBJ2-7; D is undetermined. The ends were cut back, 4 bases at V and 2 bases at J, with 18 bases in the middle. The germline V gene has CDR1 SQVTM and CDR2 ANQGSEA. This CDR3 has 15 amino acids. The CDR3 nucleotides are TGCAGCGTTGTTTCGGGTCTGGCGCCCACCTACGAGCAGTACTTC. As protein: CSVVSGLAPTYEQYF.